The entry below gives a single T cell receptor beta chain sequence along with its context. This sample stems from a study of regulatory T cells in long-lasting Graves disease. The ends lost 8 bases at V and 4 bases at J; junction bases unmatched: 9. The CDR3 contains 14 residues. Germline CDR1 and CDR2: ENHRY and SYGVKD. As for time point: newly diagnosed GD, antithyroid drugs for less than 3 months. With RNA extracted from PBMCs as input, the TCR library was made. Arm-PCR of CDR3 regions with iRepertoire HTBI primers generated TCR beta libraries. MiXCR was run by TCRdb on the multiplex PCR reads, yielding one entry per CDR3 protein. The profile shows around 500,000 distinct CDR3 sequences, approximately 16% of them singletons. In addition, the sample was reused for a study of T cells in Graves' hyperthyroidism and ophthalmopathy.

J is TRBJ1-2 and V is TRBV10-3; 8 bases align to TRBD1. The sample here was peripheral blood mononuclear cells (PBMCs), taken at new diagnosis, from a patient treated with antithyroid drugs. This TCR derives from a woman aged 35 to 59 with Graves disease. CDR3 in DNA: TGTGCCATCTCGATGGACAGGGTGGCCTATGGCTACACCTTC. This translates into CAISMDRVAYGYTF.